The next 31 T cell receptor beta chains were all read from a single sample in a study of beta chain features in type 1 diabetes. Reverse transcribing all isolated RNA meant expressed TCRB transcripts were sequenced. TCRdb keeps only in-frame clones here, not all; method: immunoSEQ multiplex PCR. The sample gives about 650,000 clones, 9.5% to 15% of which show up once; over 0.1% is in the top ten. These receptors have no known antigen. Whole-study findings and limits: All four CD4+ subsets from Type 1 diabetes patients carried moderately but significantly shorter TCRB CDR3s.

The sequencing sample was made of naive CD4+ T cells from blood. The source of these receptors is a man aged 30 to 39 with type 1 diabetes.

This clone showed up just a few times. The J gene is TRBJ1-6, the V gene TRBV9; D perhaps matches TRBD1 (6 bases). V was pared by 4 bases and J by 9 bases, with 14 bases between. CDR1 SGDLS and CDR2 YYNGEE come from the germline V gene. The CDR3 sequence is 14 residues long. The CDR3 region is CASSTNLQGSPLHF. CDR3 nucleotide sequence: TGTGCCAGCAGCACAAACTTACAGGGTTCACCCCTCCACTTT.

This clone has a handful of counts. The chain is built from TRBV6-1 and TRBJ2-3; the D gene is possibly TRBD2 (5 bases). The CDR3 sequence is 15 residues long. Per the germline V gene, CDR1 is MNHNS and CDR2 is SASEGT. The germline V and J ends were trimmed by 5 bases and 0 bases, with 12 bases remaining between them. CDR3 region: CASSFVSGSTDTQYF. The CDR3 DNA follows: TGTGCCAGCAGTTTTGTAAGCGGTAGCACAGATACGCAGTATTTT.

The chain uses TRBV19 and TRBJ2-2; 8 positions match TRBD1. Trimming cost V 6 bases and J 6 bases; bases outside gene matches: 12. The germline V gene has CDR1 LNHDA and CDR2 SQIVND (reference sequence). There are 16 residues in the CDR3. CDR3 DNA: TGTGCCAGTAGCCGATTAGCGGACAGGGCGGCCGGGGAGCTGTTTTTT. This sequence encodes CASSRLADRAAGELFF.

CDR3 loop: CASSPNSGTGIYEQYF. CDR3 DNA sequence: TGTGCCAGCAGTCCGAACTCCGGGACAGGGATCTACGAGCAGTACTTC. The chain links TRBV28 to TRBJ2-7, with 9 bases aligning to TRBD1. The germline V gene has CDR1 MDHEN and CDR2 SYDVKM. V gave up 5 bases and J gave up 3 bases; unmatched junction bases: 11. This CDR3 contains 16 residues.

The table lists this clone with a few counts. Other nucleotide sequences from this sample produce the same CDR3. The V call is TRBV6-5, the J call TRBJ1-1; the D is unclear. CDR1 is MNHEY and CDR2 is SVGAGI in the germline V gene. Trimming stripped 0 bases from V and 0 bases from J, with 5 bases between. The CDR3 contains 14 residues. The CDR3 DNA reads TGTGCCAGCAGTTACTCGCGCATGAACACTGAAGCTTTCTTT. Amino acid sequence: CASSYSRMNTEAFF.

This chain uses TRBV5-4 with TRBJ2-7; D may be TRBD1 (5 bases). Trimming removed 3 bases at V and 2 bases at J, with 15 bases between. The germline gives CDR1 SGHNT, CDR2 YYREEE (reference sequence). This CDR3 has 15 amino acids. In DNA, the CDR3 is TGTGCCAGCAGCTCCCCGCGACAGAATCCCTACGAGCAGTACTTC. This codes for CASSSPRQNPYEQYF.

V and J are TRBV6-1 and TRBJ2-3; the match to TRBD1 covers 8 bases. V lost 5 bases, J lost 0 bases, and 4 bases stayed unmatched. This CDR3 region has 15 residues. Germline V CDR1 and CDR2: MNHNS, SASEGT. CDR3 DNA: TGTGCCAGCAGTTGGAGACAGGGGAGCACAGATACGCAGTATTTT. It encodes CASSWRQGSTDTQYF.

This clone was detected a few times. The chain carries TRBV6-6 and TRBJ2-7; 8 nucleotides agree with TRBD1. Germline V gene sequence: CDR1 MNHNY, CDR2 SVGAGI (reference sequence). The V gene end was trimmed by 6 bases and the J gene end by 0 bases; junction bases not matched to a gene: 4. CDR3 size: 14 residues. CDR3 nucleotides: TGTGCCAGCAGGCCCCAGGGGGCCTCCTACGAGCAGTACTTC. As protein: CASRPQGASYEQYF.

J is TRBJ1-6 and V is TRBV7-9; 9 bases are a match to TRBD1. Per the germline V gene, CDR1 is SEHNR and CDR2 is FQNEAQ (reference sequence). The ends lost 3 bases at V and 8 bases at J; junction bases unmatched: 11. CDR3 size: 17 residues. The CDR3 spells CASSLSPGQGYHSPLHF. Here the CDR3 DNA reads TGTGCCAGCAGCTTGTCCCCGGGACAGGGTTATCATTCACCCCTCCACTTT.

In its sample, this clone was seen a few times. This rearrangement joins TRBV14 to TRBJ1-2, with D tentatively TRBD1 (5 bases). Trimming removed 4 bases at V and 2 bases at J, with 11 bases between. There are 14 residues in the CDR3. Per the germline V gene, CDR1 is SGHDN and CDR2 is FVKESK. In nucleotides, the CDR3 is TGTGCCAGCAGCCGGGACCATAACAACTATGGCTACACCTTC. Encoded protein: CASSRDHNNYGYTF.

V and J are TRBV11-2 and TRBJ2-6; no firm D call. Trimming took off 0 bases at V and 9 bases at J, with 6 bases between the two ends. The germline V gene has CDR1 SGHAT and CDR2 FQNNGV. CDR3 length: 13 residues. CDR3 coding DNA: TGTGCCAGCAGCTTAGATGCCCTCAACGTCCTGACTTTC. As protein: CASSLDALNVLTF.

The chain couples TRBV2 to TRBJ2-2, with 7 nucleotides matching TRBD1. The J segment lost 3 bases and the V segment lost 5 bases, leaving 6 bases of the junction unmatched. Germline lookup yields CDR1 SNHLY and CDR2 FYNNEI. This CDR3 spans 15 amino acids. The chain's CDR3 is CASSSQGWDTGELFF. The CDR3 coding sequence is TGTGCCAGCAGTTCACAGGGGTGGGACACCGGGGAGCTGTTTTTT. The variable domain in full, with the rest retrieved from reference TRBV2 and TRBJ2-2, is EPEVTQTPSHQVTQMGQEVILRCVPISNHLYFYWYRQILGQKVEFLVSFYNNEISEKSEIFDDQFSVERPDGSNFTLKIRSTKLEDSAMYFCASSSQGWDTGELFFGEGSRLTVL.

This clone was counted a few times. This sequence joins TRBV20-1 and TRBJ2-5; weak D call: TRBD2 (6 bases). The CDR3 is 11 residues long. The germline V gene has CDR1 DFQATT and CDR2 SNEGSKA (reference sequence). The V end lost 5 bases, the J end lost 4 bases, and 8 bases lay between the germline ends. The CDR3 is CSAGLTETQYF. DNA of the CDR3: TGCAGTGCTGGACTAACAGAGACCCAGTACTTC.

The chain combines TRBV29-1 with TRBJ2-5; 9 nucleotides line up with TRBD2. The germline CDR1 and CDR2 sequences are SQVTM and ANQGSEA. This CDR3 has 13 residues. Losses at the gene ends were 3 bases for V and 3 bases for J; bases not matched to a gene: 2. The CDR3 DNA follows: TGCAGCGTTGATGAGCGGGGGGAAGAGACCCAGTACTTC. Protein product: CSVDERGEETQYF. The whole variable domain, filled in from reference TRBV29-1 and TRBJ2-5, reads SAVISQKPSRDICQRGTSLTIQCQVDSQVTMMFWYRQQPGQSLTLIATANQGSEATYESGFVIDKFPISRPNLTFSTLTVSNMSPEDSSIYLCSVDERGEETQYFGPGTRLLVL.

This clone was observed a few times. The chain recombines TRBV5-6 with TRBJ2-5, with 9 bases fitting TRBD2. CDR3 size: 15 residues. Germline V CDR1 and CDR2: SGHDT, YYEEEE. V lost 4 bases and J lost 2; bases outside the gene matches: 6. The CDR3 DNA reads TGTGCCAGCAGCCGGAATAGCGGGGGACAAGAGACCCAGTACTTC. It encodes CASSRNSGGQETQYF. The full variable domain, its missing parts supplied by reference TRBV5-6 and TRBJ2-5, is DAGVTQSPTHLIKTRGQQVTLRCSPKSGHDTVSWYQQALGQGPQFIFQYYEEEERQRGNFPDRFSGHQFPNYSSELNVNALLLGDSALYLCASSRNSGGQETQYFGPGTRLLVL.

The rearrangement links TRBV6-6 to TRBJ1-2, with a tentative D call TRBD1 (6 bases). Germline V gene lookup returns CDR1 MNHNY and CDR2 SVGAGI (reference sequence). The CDR3 sequence is 13 residues long. Trimming stripped 3 bases from V and 8 bases from J, with 13 bases between. Written as DNA, the CDR3 is TGTGCCAGCAGTTATCATGAAACAGGGGGCTACACCTTC. Protein sequence: CASSYHETGGYTF.

This clone was seen only a few times. The chain has TRBV7-8 and TRBJ1-1, with D possibly matching TRBD1 (6 bases). There are 13 residues in the CDR3. Germline CDR1 SGHVS, CDR2 FQNEAQ. Trimming took off 2 bases at V and 10 bases at J, with 14 bases between the two ends. CDR3 in DNA: TGTGCCAGCAGCTTATCAGGGGCGCCCAGAGCTTTCTTT. Encoded protein: CASSLSGAPRAFF.

The genes are TRBV5-1 and TRBJ2-7; TRBD2 is a possible D gene (6 bases). Germline loops: CDR1 SGHRS, CDR2 YFSETQ. CDR3 length equals 13 residues. Trimming shortened V by 7 bases and J by 3 bases, and 14 bases separated the two germline ends. In DNA, the CDR3 is TGCGCCAGCCGTTGGGACTTCTACTACGAGCAGTACTTC. Translated: CASRWDFYYEQYF.

The CDR3 DNA follows: TGCAGCGTTGGAACCCCGGGACAGGCGCAAGAGACCCAGTACTTC. Protein product: CSVGTPGQAQETQYF. This chain links TRBV29-1 with TRBJ2-5; 8 bases map to TRBD1. V lost 4 bases and J lost 2; bases outside the gene matches: 9. Per the germline V gene, CDR1 is SQVTM and CDR2 is ANQGSEA. This CDR3 is 15 amino acids long. Drawing the rest from reference TRBV29-1 and TRBJ2-5, the complete variable domain is SAVISQKPSRDICQRGTSLTIQCQVDSQVTMMFWYRQQPGQSLTLIATANQGSEATYESGFVIDKFPISRPNLTFSTLTVSNMSPEDSSIYLCSVGTPGQAQETQYFGPGTRLLVL.

The chain links TRBV4-2 to TRBJ2-3; no clear D. V was cut by 4 bases and J by 3 bases, with 11 bases left in between. The germline CDR1 and CDR2 sequences are LGHNA and YNFKEQ. CDR3 size: 14 residues. Here the CDR3 DNA reads TGTGCCAGCAGCCTCGGAAAGGGAACAGATACGCAGTATTTT. It translates to CASSLGKGTDTQYF.

Comments on this clone: At one end, the junction sequence differs from germline, possibly due to a read error. V and J are TRBV29-1 and TRBJ1-2; tentatively, D is TRBD1 (6 bases). CDR3 length: 13 amino acids. Germline CDR1 is SQVTM and CDR2 is ANQGSEA. The CDR3 DNA follows: TGCAGCGTTGCTCGCGACAGGAACTATAGCTACACCTTC. Its protein is CSVARDRNYSYTF.

This clone was observed a few times. This sequence joins TRBV10-3 and TRBJ1-2; unclear D gene. In germline, CDR1 is ENHRY, CDR2 SYGVKD. V dropped 2 bases and J dropped 7 bases, with 11 bases sitting between them. The CDR3 contains 13 residues. The CDR3 region has the DNA TGTGCCATCAGTGAGATAAAGGGCCCTGGCTACACCTTC. Translated: CAISEIKGPGYTF.

This chain connects TRBV14 to TRBJ1-5; no clear D. The CDR3 is made up of 13 amino acids. The germline V and J ends were trimmed by 1 base and 9 bases, with 10 bases remaining between them. Germline V gene sequence: CDR1 SGHDN, CDR2 FVKESK. Here the CDR3 DNA reads TGTGCCAGCAGCCAAGGGGCGGCATTGCCCCAGCATTTT. Protein: CASSQGAALPQHF.

This clone was observed a handful of times. This rearrangement joins TRBV10-3 to TRBJ1-2; TRBD1 is a possible D gene (6 bases). This CDR3 is 15 amino acids long. V lost 2 bases and J lost 4, with 14 bases in between. Germline-derived CDR1 and CDR2 are ENHRY and SYGVKD. DNA for the CDR3: TGTGCCATCAGTGAGGCAGGGGTCTTCATCTATGGCTACACCTTC. The encoded protein is CAISEAGVFIYGYTF.

The chain recombines TRBV2 with TRBJ2-3; D may be TRBD1 (5 bases). V gave up 6 bases and J gave up 4 bases, with 11 bases separating them. The CDR3 runs 13 residues. CDR1 is SNHLY, CDR2 FYNNEI, per germline. The DNA for the CDR3 is TGTGCCAGCAGGAATTCAGGGCCAGATACGCAGTATTTT. This translates into CASRNSGPDTQYF.

The rearrangement uses TRBV7-9 and TRBJ2-7; 9 nucleotides align to TRBD1. This CDR3 region has 14 residues. V dropped 5 bases and J dropped 6; count of bases not matched to a gene: 8. From germline, CDR1 is SEHNR and CDR2 FQNEAQ (reference sequence). The CDR3 DNA sequence: TGTGCCAGCAGCCGTGGACAGGGGTATCGCGAGCAGTACTTC. Encoded protein: CASSRGQGYREQYF.

The chain carries TRBV7-8 and TRBJ1-5, with D possibly being TRBD1 (6 bases). V lost 5 bases, J lost 6 bases, and 17 bases lay in between. Per the germline V gene, CDR1 is SGHVS and CDR2 is FQNEAQ. This CDR3 has 15 residues. The CDR3 nucleotides read TGTGCCAGCAGCCAATATCCGGGACAAAGTCAGCCCCAGCATTTT. It codes for CASSQYPGQSQPQHF.

The chain combines TRBV6-1 with TRBJ1-5, with D tentatively TRBD1 (6 bases). Trimming took off 4 bases at V and 3 bases at J, with 13 bases between the two ends. In germline, CDR1 is MNHNS, CDR2 SASEGT. The CDR3 loop spans 15 amino acids. The CDR3 loop is CASSGMGANNQPQHF. The CDR3 nucleotides read TGTGCCAGCAGTGGAATGGGGGCCAACAATCAGCCCCAGCATTTT.

This clone showed up just a few times. The chain has TRBV9 and TRBJ1-2; perhaps TRBD1 as D (6 bases). Germline V gene data show CDR1 as SGDLS and CDR2 as YYNGEE. CDR3 length: 16 amino acids. Between the trimmed V and J ends, which lost 0 bases and 8 bases, there was a span of 20 bases. The CDR3 bases are TGTGCCAGCAGCGTAGAAGACAGGACACCTGGGCGCGGCTACACCTTC. It yields the protein CASSVEDRTPGRGYTF.

This clone has more than one count but fewer than ten. This chain connects TRBV30 to TRBJ1-3; possible D gene TRBD1, 5 bases. The V and J ends lost 3 bases and 0 bases respectively, with 9 bases between them. The CDR3 contains 14 residues. The V gene's germline CDR1 is GTSNPN and CDR2 SVGIG (reference sequence). Here the CDR3 DNA reads TGTGCCTGGAGAATAGGGGTCTCTGGAAACACCATATATTTT. The encoded protein is CAWRIGVSGNTIYF.

In this sample, this clone turned up a few times. The chain couples TRBV4-2 to TRBJ2-5, with D hard to call. V was pared by 8 bases and J by 9 bases, with 7 bases between. The CDR3 extends over 9 amino acids. Germline CDR1 LGHNA, CDR2 YNFKEQ. CDR3 DNA: TGTGCCAGCGATCGGCCCCAGTACTTC. Translating it yields CASDRPQYF.